The 10 T cell receptor beta chains in this list originate from one sample, sequenced in a study of OX40 agonist ivuxolimab in advanced cancers. Assay: immunoSEQ multiplex PCR; the TCRdb copy retains only in-frame clones and omits some. Here the sample spans some 98,000 clones, 90% to 95% being singletons. The sequencing here drew on CD4+ or CD8+ T cells sorted from blood, taken in a trial of the OX40 agonist ivuxolimab. The receptors were sampled from an adult with an advanced solid tumor such as melanoma, head and neck, liver or kidney cancer.

The chain links TRBV28 to TRBJ1-1; D is ambiguous. The V gene lost 6 bases and the J gene lost 1 base, with 15 bases spanning the gap. CDR1 and CDR2 from the germline V gene are MDHEN and SYDVKM. This CDR3 spans 15 amino acids. The CDR3 region is CASRSPRTGNTEAFF. For the CDR3, the DNA is TGTGCCAGCAGATCTCCCCGGACTGGGAACACTGAAGCTTTCTTT. The full variable domain, completed using reference TRBV28 and TRBJ1-1, is DVKVTQSSRYLVKRTGEKVFLECVQDMDHENMFWYRQDPGLGLRLIYFSYDVKMKEKGDIPEGYSVSREKKERFSLILESASTNQTSMYLCASRSPRTGNTEAFFGQGTRLTVV.

V and J are TRBV5-1 and TRBJ2-3; a weak D match, TRBD2 (6 bases). Trimming pared 10 bases from V and 0 bases from J, leaving 15 bases between. Germline V gene lookup returns CDR1 SGHRS and CDR2 YFSETQ. This CDR3 is 14 amino acids long. The CDR3 region is CAVPRTTSTDTQYF. CDR3 DNA: TGCGCCGTCCCAAGGACTACTAGCACAGATACGCAGTATTTT.

V gene TRBV6-5 combines with J gene TRBJ2-1; 12 bases are a match to TRBD2. Germline CDR1 and CDR2: MNHEY and SVGAGI. V was pared by 6 bases and J by 7 bases, with 4 bases of the junction left unmatched. CDR3 length: 14 residues. As DNA, the CDR3 is TGTGCCAGCAGACTAGCGGGAGGCAGGAATGAGCAGTTCTTC. It is translated as CASRLAGGRNEQFF.

This chain connects TRBV2 to TRBJ1-2; D call uncertain. Trimming took 4 bases from V and 5 from J, leaving 8 bases between them. Germline CDR1 SNHLY, CDR2 FYNNEI. CDR3 length: 12 residues. The CDR3 nucleotides read TGTGCCAGCAGTGCAGACCGGTATGGCTACACCTTC. Protein sequence: CASSADRYGYTF.

V is TRBV10-3 and J is TRBJ2-1; 9 bases fit TRBD2. The CDR3 is 15 residues long. Germline trimming cut 10 bases from V and 2 bases from J; bases unmatched to any gene: 9. The germline V gene has CDR1 ENHRY and CDR2 SYGVKD. The CDR3, as DNA: TGTGCCAGTAGCCAGACTAGCGGAACCTACAATGAGCAGTTCTTC. Translated: CASSQTSGTYNEQFF.

In DNA form, the CDR3 reads TGTGCCAGCAGCCCTTATAGCGGGAGGGACTACAATGAGCAGTTCTTC. This translates into CASSPYSGRDYNEQFF. V gene TRBV9 combines with J gene TRBJ2-1; 11 positions match TRBD2. Germline V gives CDR1 SGDLS, CDR2 YYNGEE. This CDR3 spans 16 amino acids. V shed 4 bases, J shed 3 bases, and the junction held 6 bases outside the gene matches.

The gene calls are TRBV4-2 and TRBJ2-1, with 7 bases identical to TRBD2. Germline assignment: CDR1 LGHNA and CDR2 YNFKEQ. The CDR3 runs to 17 residues. The J segment lost 4 bases and the V segment lost 0 bases, leaving 9 bases of the junction unmatched. CDR3 in amino acids: CASSQDWGGLSYNEQFF. The CDR3 nucleotides read TGTGCCAGCAGCCAAGATTGGGGGGGTCTCTCTTACAATGAGCAGTTCTTC.

The chain couples TRBV5-5 to TRBJ2-4; D is undetermined. The V end lost 1 base, the J end lost 9 bases, and 14 bases lay between the germline ends. The CDR3 covers 14 residues. Germline CDR1 reads SGHKS; CDR2 reads YYEKEE (reference sequence). CDR3 in amino acids: CASSLYPLLGIQYF. The CDR3 bases are TGTGCCAGCAGCTTGTACCCCCTCCTTGGCATTCAGTACTTC.

The rearrangement uses TRBV19 and TRBJ2-2, with D possibly being TRBD1 or TRBD2 (5 bases each). CDR3 length equals 16 residues. V lost 5 bases, J lost 7 bases, and 20 bases lay in between. Per germline, CDR1 LNHDA and CDR2 SQIVND (reference sequence). CDR3 sequence: CASSSRGSMPGGELFF. Written as DNA, the CDR3 is TGTGCCAGTAGTTCTCGGGGCTCCATGCCCGGCGGGGAGCTGTTTTTT.

This chain connects TRBV28 to TRBJ1-5; D is perhaps TRBD1 (5 bases). Trimming removed 3 bases from V and 2 bases from J, with 11 bases in between. This CDR3 region has 15 residues. The germline V gene has CDR1 MDHEN and CDR2 SYDVKM. This CDR3 reads CASSFGGAGNQPQHF. In nucleotides, the CDR3 is TGTGCCAGCAGTTTCGGAGGGGCTGGCAATCAGCCCCAGCATTTT.